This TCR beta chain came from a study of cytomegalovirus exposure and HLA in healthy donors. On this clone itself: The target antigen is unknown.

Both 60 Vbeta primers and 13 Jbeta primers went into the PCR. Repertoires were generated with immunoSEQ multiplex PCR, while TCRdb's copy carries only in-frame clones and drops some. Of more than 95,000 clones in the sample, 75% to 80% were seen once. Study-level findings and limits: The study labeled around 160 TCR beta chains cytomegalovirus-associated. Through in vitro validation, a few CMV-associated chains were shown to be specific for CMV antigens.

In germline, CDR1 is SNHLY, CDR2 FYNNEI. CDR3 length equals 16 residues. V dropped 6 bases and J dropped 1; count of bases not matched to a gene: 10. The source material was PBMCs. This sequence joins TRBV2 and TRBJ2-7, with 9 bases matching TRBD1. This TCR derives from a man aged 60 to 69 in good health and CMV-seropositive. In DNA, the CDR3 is TGTGCCAGCAGGCAGCTACCGGGACAGGGTTCCTACGAGCAGTACTTC. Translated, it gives CASRQLPGQGSYEQYF.